The 15 T cell receptor beta chains given below trace back to one sample, sequenced in a study of early T cells in non-severe SARS-CoV-2 infection. A single record per CDR3 protein comes from TCRdb applying MiXCR to the 5' RACE reads. The data show tens of thousands of distinct CDR3 sequences, around 13% seen once. The sequenced sample was whole blood, obtained at baseline. The receptors stem from an adult who was a healthcare worker with PCR-confirmed SARS-CoV-2 infection or an uninfected control (not recorded which). The donor label of this sample is uncertain.

This clonotype was seen a handful of times. The chain couples TRBV10-3 to TRBJ2-1; D is unresolved. CDR3 length: 13 residues. Trimming stripped 7 bases from V and 4 bases from J, with 11 bases between. Per the germline V gene, CDR1 is ENHRY and CDR2 is SYGVKD. The chain's CDR3 is CAITPDQYNEQFF. CDR3 bases: TGTGCCATCACCCCGGACCAATACAATGAGCAGTTCTTC.

The rearrangement uses TRBV5-4 and TRBJ2-1, with 12 bases aligning to TRBD2. Germline CDR1 and CDR2: SGHNT and YYREEE (reference sequence). The CDR3 consists of 18 residues. V lost 2 bases, J lost 5 bases, and 11 bases stayed unmatched. CDR3 residues: CASSFRQLAGGSDNEQFF. The CDR3 coding sequence is TGTGCCAGCAGCTTTCGCCAACTAGCGGGGGGATCTGACAATGAGCAGTTCTTC.

This clonotype has just a few counts. V and J are TRBV20-1 and TRBJ1-2; D gene uncertain. Germline values: CDR1 DFQATT, CDR2 SNEGSKA (reference sequence). This CDR3 region has 13 residues. V was clipped by 3 bases and J by 2 bases, with 10 bases between them. The DNA of the CDR3 is TGCAGTGCTAGGCCGGTGGGAAACTATGGCTACACCTTC. Translated: CSARPVGNYGYTF.

This clonotype came up a few times. V gene TRBV6-2 or TRBV6-3 combines with J gene TRBJ2-3, with 7 positions matching TRBD2. The junction had 11 bases not matched to a gene; V was cut back by 8 bases and J by 6 bases. CDR3 length: 14 residues. Germline-derived CDR1 and CDR2 are MNHEY and SVGEGT. The chain's CDR3 is CASSWTRAGDTQYF. The CDR3 nucleotides are TGTGCCAGCTCTTGGACTAGGGCAGGGGATACGCAGTATTTT.

This clonotype was seen ten or more times. The chain uses TRBV5-8 and TRBJ1-4; 7 bases map to TRBD1. CDR1 and CDR2 from the germline V gene are SGHTS and YDEGEE. Unmatched junction bases numbered 10, after V lost 6 bases and J lost 8 bases. The CDR3 has 14 amino acids. CDR3 residues: CASTDRARQEKLFF. In nucleotides, the CDR3 is TGTGCCAGCACCGACAGGGCACGTCAAGAAAAACTGTTTTTT.

The chain carries TRBV5-4 and TRBJ2-5; 11 positions agree with TRBD2. Unmatched junction bases numbered 8, after V lost 2 bases and J lost 5 bases. The germline CDR1 and CDR2 sequences are SGHNT and YYREEE (reference sequence). CDR3 length equals 16 residues. This CDR3 reads CASSFVASGGPETQYF. CDR3 nucleotide sequence: TGTGCCAGCAGCTTTGTGGCTAGCGGGGGGCCTGAGACCCAGTACTTC.

This clonotype was counted many times. CDR3 protein: CAISDSPGQGGTDTQYF. The CDR3 DNA is TGTGCCATCAGTGACTCCCCGGGACAGGGGGGCACAGATACGCAGTATTTT. V and J are TRBV10-3 and TRBJ2-3, with 11 bases lining up with TRBD1. CDR3 length: 17 residues. Germline V lookup: CDR1 ENHRY, CDR2 SYGVKD. The ends lost 3 bases at V and 1 base at J; junction bases unmatched: 6.

This clonotype was observed at least ten times. The chain links TRBV5-5 to TRBJ2-5; no definite D call. V gave up 1 base and J gave up 3 bases, with 4 bases separating them. Per the germline V gene, CDR1 is SGHKS and CDR2 is YYEKEE (reference sequence). The CDR3 runs to 12 residues. The CDR3 is CASSLRKETQYF. CDR3 nucleotide sequence: TGTGCCAGCAGCTTGAGGAAAGAGACCCAGTACTTC.

This clonotype was seen only a few times. This chain connects TRBV3-1 to TRBJ1-1, with D unclear. Germline lookup yields CDR1 LGHDT and CDR2 YNNKEL (reference sequence). This CDR3 region has 14 residues. V was trimmed by 3 bases and J by 0 bases, leaving 8 bases between them. The CDR3 coding sequence is TGTGCCAGCAGCCAGATATTGATGAACACTGAAGCTTTCTTT. Translating it yields CASSQILMNTEAFF.

This clonotype was recorded many times. One end of the junction is discordant with germline, which a read error may explain. This chain connects TRBV5-8 to TRBJ1-5; no clear D. This CDR3 spans 14 amino acids. CDR1 is SGHTS, CDR2 YDEGEE, per germline. CDR3: CASSLGRKISPSFF. Here the CDR3 DNA reads TGTGCCAGCAGCTTGGGCCGGAAAATCAGCCCCAGCTTTTTT.

This clonotype was seen many times. The chain employs TRBV5-4 and TRBJ2-3, with unresolved D. This CDR3 contains 15 residues. Deletions cut 0 bases from V and 0 bases from J, with 8 bases between. CDR1 and CDR2 (germline): SGHNT, YYREEE (reference sequence). CDR3 DNA: TGTGCCAGCAGCTTGGACACTCTTAGCACAGATACGCAGTATTTT. Its protein is CASSLDTLSTDTQYF.

This chain links TRBV6-1 with TRBJ1-2, with 8 bases aligning to TRBD1. CDR1 and CDR2 (germline): MNHNS, SASEGT. The CDR3 covers 14 residues. Losses at the gene ends were 5 bases for V and 4 bases for J; bases not matched to a gene: 6. The CDR3 region is CASSTRGRVYGYTF. The CDR3 DNA follows: TGTGCCAGCAGTACCAGGGGGCGCGTCTATGGCTACACCTTC.

This clonotype showed up just a few times. The rearrangement links TRBV2 to TRBJ1-2, with 7 nucleotides matching TRBD1. The CDR3 runs to 17 residues. After removal of 1 base from V and 7 bases from J, the junction contained 15 bases not matched to a gene. Germline values: CDR1 SNHLY, CDR2 FYNNEI. For the CDR3, the DNA is TGTGCCAGCAGTGAAGAGGGGACAGCCCTCCCCGAGCCTGGCTACACCTTC. Its protein product is CASSEEGTALPEPGYTF.

This clonotype was seen a few times. This chain links TRBV6-5 with TRBJ1-1, with 8 bases lining up with TRBD1. CDR1 and CDR2 from the germline V gene are MNHEY and SVGAGI. The CDR3 has 14 amino acids. J lost 8 bases, V lost 0 bases, and 5 bases had no gene match. The CDR3 is CASSYSQGALEAFF. CDR3 sequence (DNA): TGTGCCAGCAGTTACTCGCAGGGGGCATTAGAAGCTTTCTTT.

This sequence joins TRBV14 and TRBJ1-2, with 7 bases lining up with TRBD1. The CDR3 loop spans 15 amino acids. The germline CDR1 and CDR2 sequences are SGHDN and FVKESK. J gave up 4 bases and V 5 bases, and 10 bases lay outside the gene matches. CDR3 sequence: CASSIRQGSIYGYTF. CDR3 nucleotides: TGTGCCAGCAGCATAAGACAGGGATCGATCTATGGCTACACCTTC.